This T cell receptor beta chain originates from a study of immune cell composition in non-small cell lung cancer. V was shortened by 0 bases and J by 6 bases, with 12 bases between the two germline ends. The CDR3 totals 15 residues. Germline CDR1 LNHDA, CDR2 SQIVND (reference sequence). This clone was picked up one time. Data came from immunoSEQ multiplex PCR; TCRdb stores just in-frame clones and leaves some out. The sample includes around 4,500 clones, roughly 85% of them seen just once. The TCR was taken from a human donor with non-small cell lung cancer. What was sequenced was lung tumor tissue. This rearrangement joins TRBV19 to TRBJ1-5, with TRBD1 as a possible D gene (6 bases). DNA for the CDR3: TGTGCCAGTAGTATAGATCCGCGCAGGGGTCAGCCCCAGCATTTT. This encodes CASSIDPRRGQPQHF.